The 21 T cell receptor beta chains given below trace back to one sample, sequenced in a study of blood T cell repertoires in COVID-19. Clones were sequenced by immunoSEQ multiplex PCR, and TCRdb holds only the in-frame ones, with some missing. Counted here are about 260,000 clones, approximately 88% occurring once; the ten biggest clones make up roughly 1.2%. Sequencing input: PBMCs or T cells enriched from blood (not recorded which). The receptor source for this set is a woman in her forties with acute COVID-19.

The CDR3 here is CASTAGTSGFTYDGQYF. In DNA form, the CDR3 reads TGTGCCAGCACCGCCGGGACTAGCGGTTTCACATACGATGGGCAGTACTTC. J is TRBJ2-7 and V is TRBV28; 11 positions match TRBD2. The V gene's germline CDR1 is MDHEN and CDR2 SYDVKM. This CDR3 is built from 17 residues. The ends lost 7 bases at V and 9 bases at J; junction bases unmatched: 20. The complete variable domain, with remaining parts taken from reference TRBV28 and TRBJ2-7, reads DVKVTQSSRYLVKRTGEKVFLECVQDMDHENMFWYRQDPGLGLRLIYFSYDVKMKEKGDIPEGYSVSREKKERFSLILESASTNQTSMYLCASTAGTSGFTYDGQYFGPGTRLTVT.

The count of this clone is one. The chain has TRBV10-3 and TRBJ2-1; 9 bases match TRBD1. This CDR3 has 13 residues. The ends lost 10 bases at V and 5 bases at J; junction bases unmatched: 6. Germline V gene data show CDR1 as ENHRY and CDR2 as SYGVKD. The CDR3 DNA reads TGTGCCAGCACGGGACAGGGAAACAATGAGCAGTTCTTC. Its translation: CASTGQGNNEQFF.

The CDR3 sequence is CASSLVGGPGQGNEKLFF. The CDR3 bases are TGTGCCAGCAGCTTAGTTGGGGGACCGGGACAGGGGAACGAAAAACTGTTTTTT. The V call is TRBV7-2, the J call TRBJ1-4; 10 bases match TRBD1. The CDR3 contains 18 residues. Germline assignment: CDR1 SGHTA and CDR2 FQGNSA. J gave up 8 bases and V 1 base, and 13 bases lay outside the gene matches.

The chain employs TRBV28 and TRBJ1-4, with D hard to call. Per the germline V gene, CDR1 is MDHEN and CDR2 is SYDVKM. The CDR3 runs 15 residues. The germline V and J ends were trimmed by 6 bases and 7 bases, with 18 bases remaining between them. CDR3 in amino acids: CASRVEGLLSEKLFF. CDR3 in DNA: TGTGCCAGCAGGGTCGAGGGCCTCCTATCTGAAAAACTGTTTTTT.

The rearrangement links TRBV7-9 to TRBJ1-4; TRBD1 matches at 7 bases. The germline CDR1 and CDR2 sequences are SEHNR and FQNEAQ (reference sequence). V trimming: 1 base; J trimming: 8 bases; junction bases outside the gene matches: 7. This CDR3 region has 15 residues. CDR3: CASSLGADRLEKLFF. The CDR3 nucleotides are TGTGCCAGCAGCTTAGGGGCGGACAGGTTGGAAAAACTGTTTTTT.

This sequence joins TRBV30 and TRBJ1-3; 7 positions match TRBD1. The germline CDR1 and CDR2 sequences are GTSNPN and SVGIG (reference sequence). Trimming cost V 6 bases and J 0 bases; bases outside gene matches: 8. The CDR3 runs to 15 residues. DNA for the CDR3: TGTGCCTGTACAGGGGTCTTGAGCTCTGGAAACACCATATATTTT. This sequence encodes CACTGVLSSGNTIYF. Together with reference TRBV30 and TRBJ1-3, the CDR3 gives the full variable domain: SQTIHQWPATLVQPVGSPLSLECTVEGTSNPNLYWYRQAAGRGLQLLFYSVGIGQISSEVPQNLSASRPQDRQFILSSKKLLLSDSGFYLCACTGVLSSGNTIYFGEGSWLTVV.

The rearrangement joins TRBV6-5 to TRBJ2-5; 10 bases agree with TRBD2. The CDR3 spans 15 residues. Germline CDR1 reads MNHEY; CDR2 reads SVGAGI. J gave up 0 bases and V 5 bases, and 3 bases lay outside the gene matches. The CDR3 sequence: CASSQTSGDQETQYF. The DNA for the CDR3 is TGTGCCAGCAGTCAAACTAGCGGGGACCAAGAGACCCAGTACTTC.

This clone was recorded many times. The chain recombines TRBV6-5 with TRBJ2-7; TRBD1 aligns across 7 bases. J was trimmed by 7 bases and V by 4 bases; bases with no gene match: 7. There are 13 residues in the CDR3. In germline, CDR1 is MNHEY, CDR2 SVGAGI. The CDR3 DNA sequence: TGTGCCAGCAGTTCACATGACAGGGATGAGCAGTACGTC. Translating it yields CASSSHDRDEQYV.

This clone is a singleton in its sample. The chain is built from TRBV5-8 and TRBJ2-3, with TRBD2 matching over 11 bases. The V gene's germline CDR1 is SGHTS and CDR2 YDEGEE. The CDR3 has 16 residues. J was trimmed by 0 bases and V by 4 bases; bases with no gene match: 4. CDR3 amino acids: CASSTGTSGSTDTQYF. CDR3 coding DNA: TGTGCCAGCAGCACCGGGACTAGCGGTAGCACAGATACGCAGTATTTT.

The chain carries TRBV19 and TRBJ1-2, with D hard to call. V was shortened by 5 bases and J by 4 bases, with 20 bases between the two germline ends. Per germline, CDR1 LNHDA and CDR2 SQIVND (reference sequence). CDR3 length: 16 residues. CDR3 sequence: CASSPGSVSVSYGYTF. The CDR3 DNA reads TGTGCCAGTAGTCCTGGTTCAGTAAGCGTGAGCTATGGCTACACCTTC.

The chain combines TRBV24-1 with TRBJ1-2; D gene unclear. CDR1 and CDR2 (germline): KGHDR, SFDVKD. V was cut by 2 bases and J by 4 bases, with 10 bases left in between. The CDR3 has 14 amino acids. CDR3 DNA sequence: TGTGCCACCAGTGATTCCGACGGGTCCTATGGCTACACCTTC. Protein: CATSDSDGSYGYTF.

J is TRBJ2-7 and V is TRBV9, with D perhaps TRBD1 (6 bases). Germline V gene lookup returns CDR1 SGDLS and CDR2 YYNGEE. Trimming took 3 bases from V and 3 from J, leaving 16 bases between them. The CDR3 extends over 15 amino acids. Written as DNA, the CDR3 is TGTGCCAGCAGCGCCGCCACCGGGACACTCTACGAGCAGTACTTC. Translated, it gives CASSAATGTLYEQYF. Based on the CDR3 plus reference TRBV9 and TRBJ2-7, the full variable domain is DSGVTQTPKHLITATGQRVTLRCSPRSGDLSVYWYQQSLDQGLQFLIQYYNGEERAKGNILERFSAQQFPDLHSELNLSSLELGDSALYFCASSAATGTLYEQYFGPGTRLTVT.

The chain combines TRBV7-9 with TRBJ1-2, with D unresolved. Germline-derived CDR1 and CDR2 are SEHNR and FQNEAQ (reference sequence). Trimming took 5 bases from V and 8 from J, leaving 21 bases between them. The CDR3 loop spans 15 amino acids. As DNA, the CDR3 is TGTGCCAGCAGCCCGGAGACGGTGGGTCTTTGGGGCTACACCTTC. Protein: CASSPETVGLWGYTF.

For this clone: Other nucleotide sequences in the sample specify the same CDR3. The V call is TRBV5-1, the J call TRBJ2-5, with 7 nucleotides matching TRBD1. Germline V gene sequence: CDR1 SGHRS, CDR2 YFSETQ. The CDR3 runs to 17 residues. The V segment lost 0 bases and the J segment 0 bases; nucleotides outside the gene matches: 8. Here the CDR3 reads CASSLGARTGYQETQYF. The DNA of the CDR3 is TGCGCCAGCAGCTTGGGAGCACGGACAGGATACCAAGAGACCCAGTACTTC.

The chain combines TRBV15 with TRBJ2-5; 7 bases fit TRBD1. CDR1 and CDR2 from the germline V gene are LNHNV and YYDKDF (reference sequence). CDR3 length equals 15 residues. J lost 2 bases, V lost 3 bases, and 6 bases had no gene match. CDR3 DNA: TGTGCCACCAGCAGCAGCAGGGACAGTCAAGAGACCCAGTACTTC. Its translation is CATSSSRDSQETQYF.

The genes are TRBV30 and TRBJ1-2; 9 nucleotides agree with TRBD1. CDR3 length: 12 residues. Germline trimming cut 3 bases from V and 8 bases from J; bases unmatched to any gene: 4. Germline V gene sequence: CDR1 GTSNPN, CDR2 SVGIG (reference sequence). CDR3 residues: CAWRTTGGGYTF. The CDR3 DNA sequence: TGTGCCTGGAGGACGACAGGGGGAGGCTACACCTTC.

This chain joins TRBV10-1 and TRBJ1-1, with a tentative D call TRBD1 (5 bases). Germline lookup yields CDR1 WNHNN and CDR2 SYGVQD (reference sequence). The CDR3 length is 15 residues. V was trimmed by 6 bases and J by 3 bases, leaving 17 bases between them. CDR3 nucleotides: TGCGCCAGCAGCCCGAACGCAAAAGGGGACACTGAAGCTTTCTTT. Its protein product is CASSPNAKGDTEAFF.

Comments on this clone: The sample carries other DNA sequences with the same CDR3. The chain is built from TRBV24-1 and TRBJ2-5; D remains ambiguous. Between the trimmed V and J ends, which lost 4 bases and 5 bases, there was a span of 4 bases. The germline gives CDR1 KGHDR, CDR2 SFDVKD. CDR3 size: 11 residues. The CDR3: CATSERETQYF. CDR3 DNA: TGTGCCACCAGTGAACGGGAGACCCAGTACTTC.

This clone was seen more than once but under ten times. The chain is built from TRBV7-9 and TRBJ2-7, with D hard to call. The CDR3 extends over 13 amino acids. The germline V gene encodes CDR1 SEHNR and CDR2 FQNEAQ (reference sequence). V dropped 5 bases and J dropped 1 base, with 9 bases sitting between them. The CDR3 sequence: CASSRGGSYEQYF. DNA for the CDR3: TGTGCCAGCAGCCGCGGCGGATCCTACGAGCAGTACTTC.

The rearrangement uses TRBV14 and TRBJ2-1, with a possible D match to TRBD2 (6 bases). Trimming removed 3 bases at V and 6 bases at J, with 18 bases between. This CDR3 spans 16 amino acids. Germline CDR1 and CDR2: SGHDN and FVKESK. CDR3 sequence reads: CASSHPGSGAGNEQFF. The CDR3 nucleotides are TGTGCCAGCAGCCACCCTGGCTCGGGAGCTGGCAATGAGCAGTTCTTC.

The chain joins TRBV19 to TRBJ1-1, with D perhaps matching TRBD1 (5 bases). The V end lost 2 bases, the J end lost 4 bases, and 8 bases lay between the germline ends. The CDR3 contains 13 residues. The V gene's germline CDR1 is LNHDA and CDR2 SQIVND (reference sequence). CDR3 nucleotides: TGTGCCAGTAGTATAACGGGGGGCACTGAAGCTTTCTTT. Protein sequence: CASSITGGTEAFF.